These T cell receptor beta chains were read from a single sample in a study of T cell changes during pregnancy in multiple sclerosis. Method: immunoSEQ multiplex PCR; TCRdb's copy keeps in-frame clones and lacks some. The table has around 59,000 clones, roughly 90% seen once. The material sequenced was peripheral blood, taken in the third trimester of pregnancy. These receptors all come from a female donor in good health, enrolled as a control in a pregnancy study. CDR3s include the opening cysteine and the closing phenylalanine or tryptophan. A D gene is named only where the DNA matches it firmly. The size of a clone is reported for some rows only, either as once, few or many, or as a class for expanded clones.

>TRBJ1-4|TRBV28|-|TRBD1
CASSDTGASRKLFF
TGTGCCAGCAGCGACACAGGGGCCAGTAGAAAACTGTTTTTT
>TRBJ2-2|TRBV10-2|-|-
CASIPTRPNTGELFF
TGCGCCAGCATTCCGACAAGACCGAACACCGGGGAGCTGTTTTTT
>TRBJ2-2|TRBV27|-|TRBD2
CASSWTGIAGVGRGTGELFF
TGTGCCAGCAGTTGGACTGGGATAGCGGGAGTGGGCAGAGGCACCGGGGAGCTGTTTTTT
>TRBJ2-7|TRBV4-1|-|TRBD1
CASSQGLGGGQYF
TGCGCCAGCAGCCAAGGTCTAGGGGGCGGGCAGTACTTC
>TRBJ2-1|TRBV7-3|-|-
CASSPPGQGLVNEQFF
TGTGCCAGCAGCCCCCCGGGGCAGGGACTTGTCAATGAGCAGTTCTTC
>TRBJ1-1|TRBV5-4|-|-
CASSLSRVWNTEAFF
TGTGCCAGCAGCTTGTCACGGGTTTGGAACACTGAAGCTTTCTTT
>TRBJ2-5|TRBV18|-|TRBD1
CASSLGQGASQETQYF
TGTGCCAGCTCACTTGGACAGGGGGCTTCGCAAGAGACCCAGTACTTC
>TRBJ1-1|TRBV19|-|TRBD1
CASREGAINTEAFF
TGTGCCAGTAGAGAGGGGGCTATAAACACTGAAGCTTTCTTT
>TRBJ2-2|TRBV25-1|-|TRBD2
CASSEVLAGYTGELFF
TGTGCCAGCAGTGAAGTACTAGCGGGATACACCGGGGAGCTGTTTTTT
>TRBJ1-2|TRBV9|-|-
CASSAPTPSGGYTF
TGTGCCAGCAGCGCCCCGACCCCCTCCGGGGGCTACACCTTC
>TRBJ2-1|TRBV9|-|TRBD2
CASSQTSGRGEQFF
TGTGCCAGCAGCCAGACTAGCGGGAGAGGGGAGCAGTTCTTC
>TRBJ1-4|TRBV18|-|-
CASSRTGATNEKLFF
TGTGCCAGCTCAAGAACAGGAGCAACTAATGAAAAACTGTTTTTT
>TRBJ2-1|TRBV7-3|once|TRBD2
CASSPLGLAGGPHNEQFF
TGTGCCAGCAGCCCCTTGGGACTAGCGGGAGGGCCCCACAATGAGCAGTTCTTC
>TRBJ2-1|TRBV27|-|TRBD1
CASRPLQGGTYNEQFF
TGTGCCAGCAGACCACTACAGGGGGGCACCTACAATGAGCAGTTCTTC
>TRBJ2-7|TRBV30|-|TRBD1
CACGTAKQYF
TGTGCCTGTGGGACAGCTAAGCAGTACTTC
>TRBJ1-2|TRBV5-5|-|TRBD1
CASSSDRGRGYGYTF
TGTGCCAGCAGCTCTGACAGGGGGCGAGGGTATGGCTACACCTTC
>TRBJ2-7|TRBV4-3|-|-
CASSPAEGYEQYF
TGCGCCAGCAGCCCGGCTGAGGGTTACGAGCAGTACTTC